These 23 T cell receptor beta chains were sequenced from one sample in a study of blood T cell repertoires in COVID-19. TCRdb's copy holds only in-frame clones and misses some; the assay was immunoSEQ multiplex PCR. The sample includes roughly 60,000 clones, approximately 83% of them seen just once. The sample consisted of peripheral blood. All receptors derive from a man older than 75 with COVID-19, enrolled during active disease.

The chain carries TRBV6-1 and TRBJ2-1; D gene uncertain. This CDR3 contains 11 residues. V was pared by 5 bases and J by 8 bases, with 7 bases between. The germline CDR1 and CDR2 sequences are MNHNS and SASEGT. As DNA, the CDR3 is TGTGCCAGCAGTCCTCGGGATGAGCAGTTCTTC. Amino acids: CASSPRDEQFF.

The rearrangement joins TRBV2 to TRBJ1-3, with D possibly TRBD1 on 5 matching bases. Trimming cost V 4 bases and J 4 bases, with 11 bases left between them. Germline V CDR1 and CDR2: SNHLY, FYNNEI. This CDR3 contains 14 residues. CDR3: CASSGSGLGNTIYF. The CDR3 coding sequence is TGTGCCAGCAGTGGGTCAGGGTTGGGAAACACCATATATTTT.

V and J are TRBV5-1 and TRBJ2-6, with D unclear. Trimming took off 4 bases at V and 0 bases at J, with 5 bases between the two ends. The CDR3 has 14 residues. Germline assignment: CDR1 SGHRS and CDR2 YFSETQ. The CDR3 bases are TGCGCCAGCAGCCTACTCTCTGGGGCCAACGTCCTGACTTTC. This gives the protein CASSLLSGANVLTF.

The chain employs TRBV10-3 and TRBJ1-1; 8 bases are a match to TRBD1. V shed 6 bases, J shed 1 base, and the junction held 1 base outside the gene matches. CDR1 and CDR2 from the germline V gene are ENHRY and SYGVKD. This CDR3 is 13 amino acids long. CDR3 in amino acids: CAIRDRENTEAFF. The CDR3 DNA reads as TGTGCCATCAGGGACAGGGAGAACACTGAAGCTTTCTTT.

V is TRBV7-2 and J is TRBJ1-2, with 7 bases aligning to TRBD1. The CDR3 sequence is 15 residues long. V lost 4 bases and J lost 1; bases outside the gene matches: 6. The germline CDR1 and CDR2 sequences are SGHTA and FQGNSA. CDR3 DNA: TGTGCCAGCAGCTCGAGACAGGGATATAACTATGGCTACACCTTC. Translation gives CASSSRQGYNYGYTF.

The chain combines TRBV18 with TRBJ1-2, with D possibly being TRBD1 (5 bases). Germline V gene data show CDR1 as KGHSH and CDR2 as LQKENI. V was shortened by 5 bases and J by 5 bases, with 15 bases between the two germline ends. CDR3 length equals 14 residues. The CDR3 here is CASSSTGREYGYTF. CDR3 bases: TGTGCCAGCTCATCCACGGGACGGGAGTATGGCTACACCTTC. Full variable domain (missing parts from reference TRBV18 and TRBJ1-2): NAGVMQNPRHLVRRRGQEARLRCSPMKGHSHVYWYRQLPEEGLKFMVYLQKENIIDESGMPKERFSAEFPKEGPSILRIQQVVRGDSAAYFCASSSTGREYGYTFGSGTRLTVV.

This clone is a singleton in its sample. The rearrangement links TRBV7-2 to TRBJ1-3, with D possibly being TRBD1 (5 bases). The CDR3 spans 15 residues. Trimming cost V 5 bases and J 0 bases, with 11 bases left between them. Germline-derived CDR1 and CDR2 are SGHTA and FQGNSA. The CDR3 DNA follows: TGTGCCAGCAGCCCTCGGGGGGTCTCTGGAAACACCATATATTTT. This translates into CASSPRGVSGNTIYF.

This chain uses TRBV7-2 with TRBJ1-1, with a possible D match to TRBD1 (5 bases). The CDR3 spans 13 residues. In germline, CDR1 is SGHTA, CDR2 FQGNSA. V shed 2 bases and J shed 2 bases, with 6 bases lying between them. The CDR3 DNA follows: TGTGCCAGCAGCTTACAGGGTAACACTGAAGCTTTCTTT. This codes for CASSLQGNTEAFF. The full variable domain, completed using reference TRBV7-2 and TRBJ1-1, is GAGVSQSPSNKVTEKGKDVELRCDPISGHTALYWYRQSLGQGLEFLIYFQGNSAPDKSGLPSDRFSAERTGGSVSTLTIQRTQQEDSAVYLCASSLQGNTEAFFGQGTRLTVV.

This chain joins TRBV27 and TRBJ2-3; 11 bases align to TRBD2. Germline CDR1 MNHEY, CDR2 SMNVEV (reference sequence). The CDR3 is 17 residues long. The V gene end was trimmed by 2 bases and the J gene end by 3 bases; junction bases not matched to a gene: 7. CDR3 protein: CASSLLRTSGRTDTQYF. The CDR3 DNA reads TGTGCCAGCAGTTTACTGAGGACTAGCGGGCGTACAGATACGCAGTATTTT.

The chain recombines TRBV24-1 with TRBJ1-4; 9 bases align to TRBD1. CDR3 size: 17 residues. CDR1 KGHDR and CDR2 SFDVKD come from the germline V gene. V shed 3 bases and J 4 bases; nucleotides not matched to a gene: 8. CDR3 region: CATSDPYRGRSNEKLFF. DNA of the CDR3: TGTGCCACCAGTGATCCGTACAGGGGGCGAAGTAATGAAAAACTGTTTTTT.

This chain uses TRBV5-1 with TRBJ1-1; D remains ambiguous. Germline-derived CDR1 and CDR2 are SGHRS and YFSETQ. The CDR3 runs 13 residues. Trimming removed 2 bases at V and 0 bases at J, with 5 bases between. Here the CDR3 DNA reads TGCGCCAGCAGCTTTAACATGAACACTGAAGCTTTCTTT. Amino acids: CASSFNMNTEAFF.

The chain recombines TRBV7-8 with TRBJ1-5; TRBD1 matches at 11 bases. This CDR3 contains 15 residues. The V segment lost 3 bases and the J segment 4 bases; nucleotides outside the gene matches: 2. CDR1 and CDR2 from the germline V gene are SGHVS and FQNEAQ. The CDR3, as DNA: TGTGCCAGCAGCTTCCGGGACAGGGGGAATCAGCCCCAGCATTTT. It is translated as CASSFRDRGNQPQHF. The full variable domain, with the rest looked up from reference TRBV7-8 and TRBJ1-5, is GAGVSQSPRYKVAKRGQDVALRCDPISGHVSLFWYQQALGQGPEFLTYFQNEAQLDKSGLPSDRFFAERPEGSVSTLKIQRTQQEDSAVYLCASSFRDRGNQPQHFGDGTRLSIL.

The chain carries TRBV11-2 and TRBJ2-5, with TRBD2 as a possible D gene (6 bases). The V gene's germline CDR1 is SGHAT and CDR2 FQNNGV. The CDR3 has 15 residues. Trimming took off 1 base at V and 5 bases at J, with 14 bases between the two ends. The CDR3 loop reads CASSLVWEAGETQYF. The DNA of the CDR3 is TGTGCCAGCAGCTTAGTATGGGAAGCGGGCGAGACCCAGTACTTC.

The table lists this clone with a count of one. The genes are TRBV30 and TRBJ1-5; a possible D gene is TRBD1 (5 bases). The CDR3 covers 15 residues. Germline CDR1 and CDR2: GTSNPN and SVGIG (reference sequence). Trimming cost V 2 bases and J 4 bases, with 15 bases left between them. CDR3 protein: CAWSSTGGVNQPQHF. CDR3 nucleotides: TGTGCCTGGAGTTCCACGGGAGGGGTGAATCAGCCCCAGCATTTT.

The chain combines TRBV2 with TRBJ1-5, with D maybe TRBD1 (6 bases). Germline-derived CDR1 and CDR2 are SNHLY and FYNNEI. The CDR3 has 14 amino acids. The V gene lost 6 bases and the J gene lost 3 bases, with 12 bases spanning the gap. The CDR3 spells CASRPGQLNQPQHF. The CDR3 coding sequence is TGTGCCAGCAGGCCCGGACAGCTCAATCAGCCCCAGCATTTT.

DNA of the CDR3: TGTGCCAGTAGGTCCGGGACAGGAGGTCCCTATGGCTACACCTTC. Its protein product is CASRSGTGGPYGYTF. The V gene is TRBV19, the J gene TRBJ1-2, with 8 bases lining up with TRBD1. The trim removed 6 bases at V and 4 bases at J, leaving 10 bases unmatched. Germline V lookup: CDR1 LNHDA, CDR2 SQIVND (reference sequence). CDR3 length: 15 residues.

A single count supports this clone. This sequence joins TRBV4-3 and TRBJ2-3; 9 nucleotides line up with TRBD2. Trimming removed 0 bases from V and 6 bases from J; junction bases left unmatched: 10. Germline values: CDR1 LGHNA, CDR2 YSLEER. There are 17 residues in the CDR3. CDR3 region: CASSQDGWAGGLDTQYF. Here the CDR3 DNA reads TGCGCCAGCAGCCAAGATGGTTGGGCGGGGGGGCTTGATACGCAGTATTTT.

The V and J genes are TRBV2 and TRBJ1-2; tentative D call: TRBD1 (6 bases). This CDR3 spans 13 amino acids. V lost 7 bases to trimming and J lost 7 bases, with 16 bases between them. Germline CDR1 SNHLY, CDR2 FYNNEI. This CDR3 is CASKGQGSGGYTF. The CDR3 coding sequence is TGTGCCAGCAAAGGGCAGGGGTCCGGTGGCTACACCTTC.

This clone was detected a few times. The J gene is TRBJ1-1, the V gene TRBV9; D is undetermined. Trimming took off 2 bases at V and 3 bases at J, with 11 bases between the two ends. The CDR3 runs 14 residues. The germline V gene encodes CDR1 SGDLS and CDR2 YYNGEE. DNA of the CDR3: TGTGCCAGCAGCGTGGGCCGAAGTGACACTGAAGCTTTCTTT. It translates to CASSVGRSDTEAFF.

The V call is TRBV5-8, the J call TRBJ1-1; 10 nucleotides line up with TRBD1. The V gene's germline CDR1 is SGHTS and CDR2 YDEGEE. The CDR3 spans 14 residues. V gave up 4 bases and J gave up 11 bases; unmatched junction bases: 11. CDR3 bases: TGTGCCAGCAGCGCGCCACCGGGACAGGGGAAGGCTTTCTTT. Translation gives CASSAPPGQGKAFF.

The chain recombines TRBV3-1 (or the pseudogene TRBV3-2) with TRBJ1-2; TRBD1 agrees at 7 bases. The CDR3 runs to 15 residues. Germline-derived CDR1 and CDR2 are LGHDT and YNNKEL (reference sequence). The V gene end was trimmed by 1 base and the J gene end by 7 bases; junction bases not matched to a gene: 9. CDR3 region: CASSQGGRGSGGYTF. CDR3 in DNA: TGTGCCAGCAGCCAAGGCGGCAGGGGGAGTGGTGGCTACACCTTC.

This clone was seen a few times. V and J are TRBV4-1 and TRBJ2-5; D not resolved. The CDR3 totals 13 residues. Germline values: CDR1 MGHRA, CDR2 YSYEKL. Trimming stripped 3 bases from V and 3 bases from J, with 8 bases between. The DNA of the CDR3 is TGCGCCAGCAGCCAGCCGTCAGAAGAGACCCAGTACTTC. Translated, it gives CASSQPSEETQYF.

The chain carries TRBV9 and TRBJ1-5; weak D call: TRBD1 (6 bases). The CDR3 consists of 14 residues. Deletions cut 2 bases from V and 7 bases from J, with 13 bases between. The germline V gene has CDR1 SGDLS and CDR2 YYNGEE. CDR3 bases: TGTGCCAGCAGCGTTTCGGGGGGCGAGCAGCCCCAGCATTTT. Encoded protein: CASSVSGGEQPQHF.